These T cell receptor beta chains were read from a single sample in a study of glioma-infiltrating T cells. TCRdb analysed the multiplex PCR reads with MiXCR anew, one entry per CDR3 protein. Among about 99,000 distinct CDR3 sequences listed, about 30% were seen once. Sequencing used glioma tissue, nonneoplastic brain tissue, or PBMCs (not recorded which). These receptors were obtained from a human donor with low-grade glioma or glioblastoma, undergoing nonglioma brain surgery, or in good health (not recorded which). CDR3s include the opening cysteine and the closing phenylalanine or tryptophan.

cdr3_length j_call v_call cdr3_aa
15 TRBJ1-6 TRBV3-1 CASSARTGLNSPLHF
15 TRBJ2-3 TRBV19 CASSLSGVSTDTQYF
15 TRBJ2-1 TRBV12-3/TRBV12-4 CASSTQGFPYNEQFF
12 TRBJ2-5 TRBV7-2 CASSLPSMTQYF
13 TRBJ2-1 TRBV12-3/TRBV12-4 CASTRQYYNEQFF
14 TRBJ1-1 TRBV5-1 CASSFITGGTEAFF
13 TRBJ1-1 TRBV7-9 CASSFEQNTEAFF
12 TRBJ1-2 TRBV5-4 CASSTLSGGYTF
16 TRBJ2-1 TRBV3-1 CASSQPGLARSNEQFF
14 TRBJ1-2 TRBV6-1 CASSFQGAIYGYTF
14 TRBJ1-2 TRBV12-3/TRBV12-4 CASSPGPDWGGYTF
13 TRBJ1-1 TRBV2 CASRGRPGSEAFF
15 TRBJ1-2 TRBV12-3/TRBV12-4 CASRRDRSANYGYTF
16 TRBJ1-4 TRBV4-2 CASSQPFGDRREKLFF
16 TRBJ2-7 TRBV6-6 CASSHARGGDLYEQYF
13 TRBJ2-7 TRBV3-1 CASSQEVSYEQYF
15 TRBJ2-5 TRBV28 CASSPLRPGRETQYF
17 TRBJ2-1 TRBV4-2 CASRQSQGTGDYNEQFF
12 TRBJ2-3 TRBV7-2 CASSLGRETQYF
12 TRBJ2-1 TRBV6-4 CASSVSGDEQFF
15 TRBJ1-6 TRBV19 CASSMWDRINSPLHF
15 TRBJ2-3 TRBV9 CASSISGGAPDTQYF
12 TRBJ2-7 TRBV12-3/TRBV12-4 CASKSDSDEQYF
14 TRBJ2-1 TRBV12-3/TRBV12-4 CASALGGAENEQFF
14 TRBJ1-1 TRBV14 CASSQHAGTDPPGF
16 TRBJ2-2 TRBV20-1 CSARIPGLANTGELFF
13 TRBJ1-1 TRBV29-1 CSVAVGLYTEALF
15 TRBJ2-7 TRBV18 CASSPLEGLSYEQYF
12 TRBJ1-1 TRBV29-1 CSVSQGSTEAFF
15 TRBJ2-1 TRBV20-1 CSAISRGTSIDEQFF
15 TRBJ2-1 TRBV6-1 CASSQTSGGASEQFF
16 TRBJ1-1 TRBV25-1 CASSEDRKVGNTEAFF
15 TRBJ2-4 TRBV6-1 CASSLTTGAKNIQYF
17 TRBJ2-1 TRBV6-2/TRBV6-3 CASSYTHRGPSYNEQFF
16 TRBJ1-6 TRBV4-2 CASSTLEGGLSSPLHF
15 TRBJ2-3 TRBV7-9 CASSLRQDGTDTQYF
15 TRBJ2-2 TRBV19 CASSIAGYSTGELFF
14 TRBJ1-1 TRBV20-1 CSARRDRVITEAFF
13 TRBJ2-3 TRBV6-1 CASEGRGTDTQYF
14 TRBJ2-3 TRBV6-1 CASSVGRNTDTQYF
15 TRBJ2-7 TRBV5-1 CASSINSRALGEQYF
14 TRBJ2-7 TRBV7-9 CASSLKGQGGEQYF
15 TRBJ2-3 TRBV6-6 CASSYSGVERDTQYF
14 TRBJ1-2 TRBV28 CASSLSGDYSGYTF
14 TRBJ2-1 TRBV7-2 CATSDLKGGNEQFF
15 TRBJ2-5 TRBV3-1 CASSSRGGTQETQYF
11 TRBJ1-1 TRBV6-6 CASSYVGEAFF
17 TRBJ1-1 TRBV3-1 CASSQVRHGTTNTEAFF
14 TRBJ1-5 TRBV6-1 CASRMGDSNQPQHF